These 30 T cell receptor beta chains share one sample of origin, sequenced in a study of T cell repertoires in cytomegalovirus infection. One entry per CDR3 protein, called by TCRdb with MiXCR from the reads. Of under 350,000 distinct CDR3 sequences in the sample, more than 8% are singletons; the top ten hold over 3.5%. The sample comprised PBMCs. These receptors all come from a human donor in good health (CMV status not recorded). Some clones in this sample may be carry-over from other donors' samples.

This clonotype was observed many times. V gene TRBV7-2 combines with J gene TRBJ2-1, with 9 bases identical to TRBD1. This CDR3 comprises 12 residues. Trimming at V came to 5 bases and at J to 8 bases, leaving 1 base not matched to a gene. Per the germline V gene, CDR1 is SGHTA and CDR2 is FQGNSA. The CDR3: CASSRDRDEQFF. DNA for the CDR3: TGTGCCAGCAGCCGGGACAGGGATGAGCAGTTCTTC. Full variable domain (rest looked up from reference TRBV7-2 and TRBJ2-1): GAGVSQSPSNKVTEKGKDVELRCDPISGHTALYWYRQSLGQGLEFLIYFQGNSAPDKSGLPSDRFSAERTGGSVSTLTIQRTQQEDSAVYLCASSRDRDEQFFGPGTRLTVL.

This clonotype was counted a few times. V usage is TRBV12-3 or TRBV12-4 and J usage is TRBJ2-7, with 8 bases matching TRBD1. Trimming cost V 6 bases and J 0 bases; bases outside gene matches: 1. The CDR3 loop spans 13 amino acids. This CDR3 reads CASRGTGSYEQYF. For the CDR3, the DNA is TGTGCCAGCAGGGGGACAGGCTCCTACGAGCAGTACTTC.

V usage is TRBV28 and J usage is TRBJ2-2, with 8 bases that match TRBD1. The trim removed 6 bases at V and 7 bases at J, leaving 13 bases unmatched. The CDR3 totals 16 residues. Germline lookup yields CDR1 MDHEN and CDR2 SYDVKM. The CDR3 DNA follows: TGTGCCAGCAGCCGCCGGGACAGGACCCCCGGCGGGGAGCTGTTTTTT. It yields the protein CASSRRDRTPGGELFF.

This clonotype was counted many times. The chain carries TRBV7-2 and TRBJ2-7; D gene ambiguous. The CDR3 runs 12 residues. Looked up from germline, CDR1 is SGHTA and CDR2 is FQGNSA. V gave up 5 bases and J gave up 8 bases, with 13 bases separating them. For the CDR3, the DNA is TGTGCCAGCAGCCCACTAAGGACCAAGCAGTACTTC. This codes for CASSPLRTKQYF.

This clonotype was observed a few times. This chain uses TRBV7-2 with TRBJ2-3; the match to TRBD2 covers 10 bases. This CDR3 comprises 18 residues. With 4 bases clipped from V and 3 bases from J, the junction kept 13 bases outside the gene matches. Germline V lookup: CDR1 SGHTA, CDR2 FQGNSA. The CDR3 here is CASSSPYPTSGVTDTQYF. The CDR3 bases are TGTGCCAGCAGCTCACCCTACCCTACTAGCGGGGTGACAGATACGCAGTATTTT.

The chain employs TRBV6-1 and TRBJ2-3; 11 bases line up with TRBD2. The CDR3 length is 15 residues. From germline, CDR1 is MNHNS and CDR2 SASEGT. V was pared by 6 bases and J by 1 base, with 3 bases of the junction left unmatched. CDR3 amino acids: CASRASGGRTDTQYF. The CDR3 DNA sequence: TGTGCCAGCAGGGCTAGCGGGGGGCGCACAGATACGCAGTATTTT.

V usage is TRBV12-3 or TRBV12-4 and J usage is TRBJ1-2, with no clear D. There are 13 residues in the CDR3. V was trimmed by 6 bases and J by 4 bases, leaving 12 bases between them. The CDR3 sequence: CASSSTSGYGYTF. CDR3 in DNA: TGTGCCAGCAGCTCCACATCTGGCTATGGCTACACCTTC.

This clonotype was seen many times. The CDR3 region is CASSPGGGHSAFF. The CDR3 region has the DNA TGTGCCAGCAGCCCGGGGGGGGGACACTCGGCTTTCTTT. The chain is built from TRBV7-3 and TRBJ1-1; tentative D call: TRBD1 (6 bases). V lost 5 bases and J 11 bases, leaving 18 bases between the germline ends. Germline lookup yields CDR1 SGHTA and CDR2 FQGTGA. The CDR3 covers 13 residues.

This chain links TRBV11-2 with TRBJ2-1; TRBD2 matches 8 bases. Germline V gene sequence: CDR1 SGHAT, CDR2 FQNNGV. The CDR3 contains 14 residues. Trimming took 5 bases from V and 7 from J; bases not matched to a gene: 7. The chain's CDR3 is CASSLSGVLNEQFF. DNA for the CDR3: TGTGCCAGCAGCCTTAGCGGGGTACTGAATGAGCAGTTCTTC.

This rearrangement joins TRBV4-1 to TRBJ2-3; TRBD2 matches 10 bases. Germline values: CDR1 MGHRA, CDR2 YSYEKL. This CDR3 has 15 amino acids. J was trimmed by 7 bases and V by 4 bases; bases with no gene match: 8. CDR3 residues: CASSPSSGRGYTQYF. In DNA form, the CDR3 reads TGCGCCAGCAGCCCCTCTAGCGGGAGAGGCTATACGCAGTATTTT.

This clonotype was counted at least ten times. The chain employs TRBV6-6 and TRBJ2-1, with 8 bases matching TRBD2. V dropped 0 bases and J dropped 3; count of bases not matched to a gene: 7. This CDR3 contains 17 residues. Germline CDR1 is MNHNY and CDR2 is SVGAGI (reference sequence). CDR3 coding DNA: TGTGCCAGCAGTTACTCGACTAGCGCTAGCGGCTACAATGAGCAGTTCTTC. This gives the protein CASSYSTSASGYNEQFF.

As for this clonotype: A read error may explain this, as a much larger clone is one base away. The chain couples TRBV10-3 to TRBJ2-5; D remains ambiguous. Trimming removed 2 bases at V and 2 bases at J, with 0 bases between. Germline CDR1 is ENHRY and CDR2 is SYGVKD. CDR3 length: 11 amino acids. The CDR3 is CAISEQETQYF. In DNA, the CDR3 is TGTGCCATCAGTGAGCAAGAGACCCAGTACTTC.

This clonotype was counted at least ten times. This chain joins TRBV7-2 and TRBJ2-3; tentatively, D is TRBD2 (5 bases). The CDR3 sequence is 14 residues long. Germline lookup yields CDR1 SGHTA and CDR2 FQGNSA. V lost 5 bases and J lost 11, with 20 bases in between. This CDR3 reads CASSLGLSEGLQYF. In DNA, the CDR3 is TGTGCCAGCAGCCTAGGACTTAGCGAGGGATTGCAGTATTTT.

The gene calls are TRBV7-2 and TRBJ2-1; D might be TRBD1 (5 bases). The CDR3 is 15 residues long. V lost 5 bases to trimming and J lost 0 bases, with 11 bases between them. From germline, CDR1 is SGHTA and CDR2 FQGNSA. The DNA of the CDR3 is TGTGCCAGCAGCCCGGACACGGGCTCCTACAATGAGCAGTTCTTC. It translates to CASSPDTGSYNEQFF.

Only a few counts were recorded for this clonotype. This rearrangement joins TRBV28 to TRBJ2-3; possible D gene TRBD2, 6 bases. The length of the CDR3 is 21 residues. The V end was cut by 7 bases, the J end by 0 bases, with 32 bases between. Germline CDR1 is MDHEN and CDR2 is SYDVKM. The CDR3 nucleotides read TGTGCCAGCACCCCTCTGGGGCTAGCGCCTCCGGAGGAGTTAAGCACAGATACGCAGTATTTT. Protein product: CASTPLGLAPPEELSTDTQYF.

In this sample, this clonotype turned up many times. V usage is TRBV7-9 and J usage is TRBJ2-5; D possibly corresponds to TRBD2 (5 bases). The CDR3 spans 15 residues. Germline V gene sequence: CDR1 SEHNR, CDR2 FQNEAQ (reference sequence). Trimming cost V 7 bases and J 3 bases, with 18 bases left between them. The CDR3 spells CASTRRGSGKETQYF. In DNA form, the CDR3 reads TGTGCCAGCACCAGAAGAGGGTCGGGTAAAGAGACCCAGTACTTC.

The rearrangement links TRBV7-4 to TRBJ1-5; 7 bases map to TRBD1. Germline V gene sequence: CDR1 SGHVT, CDR2 SQSDAQ. The CDR3 sequence is 12 residues long. V shed 5 bases and J 9 bases; nucleotides not matched to a gene: 4. For the CDR3, the DNA is TGTGCCAGCAGCCAGGGGGGGTGGCCCCAGCATTTT. Translation gives CASSQGGWPQHF.

This clonotype was counted between two and nine times. The V gene is TRBV4-1, the J gene TRBJ2-7; 9 bases map to TRBD1. After removal of 1 base from V and 3 bases from J, the junction contained 7 bases not matched to a gene. Per germline, CDR1 MGHRA and CDR2 YSYEKL. CDR3 size: 16 residues. CDR3 loop: CASSQVTGTGNYEQYF. In DNA, the CDR3 is TGCGCCAGCAGCCAAGTTACCGGGACAGGGAACTACGAGCAGTACTTC.

This clonotype was seen ten or more times. The chain employs TRBV19 and TRBJ2-6, with D tentatively TRBD2 (5 bases). V lost 7 bases, J lost 1 base, and 14 bases lay in between. From germline, CDR1 is LNHDA and CDR2 SQIVND (reference sequence). The CDR3 totals 16 residues. The CDR3 region is CASTHVGVSGANVLTF. DNA of the CDR3: TGTGCCAGTACCCATGTGGGAGTATCTGGGGCCAACGTCCTGACTTTC. Full variable domain (remainder filled in from reference TRBV19 and TRBJ2-6): DGGITQSPKYLFRKEGQNVTLSCEQNLNHDAMYWYRQDPGQGLRLIYYSQIVNDFQKGDIAEGYSVSREKKESFPLTVTSAQKNPTAFYLCASTHVGVSGANVLTFGAGSRLTVL.

This clonotype was detected many times. CDR3 sequence reads: CASSLRQASGSSEQYF. In DNA, the CDR3 is TGTGCCAGCAGCTTACGGCAGGCTAGCGGGAGTAGCGAGCAGTACTTC. The rearrangement links TRBV7-2 to TRBJ2-7, with TRBD2 identical over 10 bases. This CDR3 is built from 16 residues. The trim removed 2 bases at V and 6 bases at J, leaving 10 bases unmatched. CDR1 and CDR2 (germline): SGHTA, FQGNSA.

This chain joins TRBV7-3 and TRBJ2-1; unclear D gene. The CDR3 has 13 residues. Germline CDR1 is SGHTA and CDR2 is FQGTGA. Trimming cost V 5 bases and J 7 bases, with 12 bases left between them. The DNA of the CDR3 is TGTGCCAGCAGCCCTCCGTGGGGAAATGAGCAGTTCTTC. Protein sequence: CASSPPWGNEQFF.

The sample holds many counts of this clonotype. The CDR3 here is CASSPRRGLIPEQYF. CDR3 coding DNA: TGTGCCAGCAGCCCCAGGCGGGGACTCATACCAGAGCAGTACTTC. V gene TRBV7-2 combines with J gene TRBJ2-7; the D gene is possibly TRBD2 (6 bases). Trimming removed 5 bases at V and 7 bases at J, with 21 bases between. The germline V gene has CDR1 SGHTA and CDR2 FQGNSA. This CDR3 is built from 15 residues.

In this sample, this clonotype turned up many times. The chain's CDR3 is CASSRQGGAGANVLTF. The CDR3 DNA reads as TGTGCCAGCAGCAGACAGGGTGGTGCTGGGGCCAACGTCCTGACTTTC. The chain combines TRBV7-3 with TRBJ2-6, with 7 nucleotides matching TRBD1. Looked up from germline, CDR1 is SGHTA and CDR2 is FQGTGA. The CDR3 extends over 16 amino acids. Germline trimming cut 5 bases from V and 2 bases from J; bases unmatched to any gene: 6. Complete variable domain (other parts from reference TRBV7-3 and TRBJ2-6): GAGVSQTPSNKVTEKGKYVELRCDPISGHTALYWYRQSLGQGPEFLIYFQGTGAADDSGLPNDRFFAVRPEGSVSTLKIQRTERGDSAVYLCASSRQGGAGANVLTFGAGSRLTVL.

The V call is TRBV20-1, the J call TRBJ1-2, with D unclear. CDR3 size: 13 residues. V was shortened by 3 bases and J by 4 bases, with 12 bases between the two germline ends. The germline CDR1 and CDR2 sequences are DFQATT and SNEGSKA (reference sequence). CDR3 sequence (DNA): TGCAGTGCTAGTGGGGTCCTTCCCTATGGCTACACCTTC. This translates into CSASGVLPYGYTF.

Details on this clonotype: A much larger clone sits a single nucleotide away, making a read error possible. CDR3 coding DNA: TGCGCCAGCAGGGAGACTAGCCGGTGGATAGATACGCAGTATTTT. Residues: CASRETSRWIDTQYF. V is TRBV4-1 and J is TRBJ2-3; 7 nucleotides line up with TRBD2. The V gene's germline CDR1 is MGHRA and CDR2 YSYEKL. The CDR3 loop spans 15 amino acids. The trim removed 6 bases at V and 5 bases at J, leaving 11 bases unmatched.

This clonotype has only a few counts. The rearrangement uses TRBV20-1 and TRBJ2-7; the D is unclear. Germline V gene data show CDR1 as DFQATT and CDR2 as SNEGSKA (reference sequence). Trimming cost V 2 bases and J 1 base, with 12 bases left between them. This CDR3 has 14 residues. CDR3 protein: CSARSQVLSYEQYF. The CDR3 coding sequence is TGCAGTGCTAGAAGCCAGGTCCTATCCTACGAGCAGTACTTC.

This clonotype was seen ten or more times. The rearrangement joins TRBV12-3 or TRBV12-4 to TRBJ2-3; 7 positions agree with TRBD2. This CDR3 contains 14 residues. Trimming removed 6 bases from V and 0 bases from J; junction bases left unmatched: 3. CDR3 sequence reads: CASRRGLSTDTQYF. The CDR3 DNA reads TGTGCCAGCAGGCGGGGGTTGAGCACAGATACGCAGTATTTT.

At least ten counts were recorded for this clonotype. The chain joins TRBV11-1 to TRBJ1-1; 8 nucleotides match TRBD1. The V segment lost 5 bases and the J segment 11 bases; nucleotides outside the gene matches: 7. CDR3 length: 12 residues. Germline CDR1 and CDR2: SGHAT and FQDESV (reference sequence). The CDR3 nucleotides are TGTGCCAGCAGCCGGACCAGGGGGCCCGCTTTCTTT. This codes for CASSRTRGPAFF. The whole variable domain, remainder taken from reference TRBV11-1 and TRBJ1-1, is EAEVAQSPRYKITEKSQAVAFWCDPISGHATLYWYRQILGQGPELLVQFQDESVVDDSQLPKDRFSAERLKGVDSTLKIQPAELGDSAMYLCASSRTRGPAFFGQGTRLTVV.

The J gene is TRBJ2-1, the V gene TRBV6-1; possible D gene TRBD2, 5 bases. Trimming shortened V by 5 bases and J by 0 bases, and 17 bases separated the two germline ends. This CDR3 is 17 amino acids long. Looked up from germline, CDR1 is MNHNS and CDR2 is SASEGT. The CDR3, as DNA: TGTGCCAGCAGTCCTTTTGGGGAAGGGAGCTCCTACAATGAGCAGTTCTTC. It is translated as CASSPFGEGSSYNEQFF.

This chain links TRBV4-3 with TRBJ2-1; D gene unclear. CDR3 length: 15 amino acids. Trimming took off 0 bases at V and 6 bases at J, with 12 bases between the two ends. The germline V gene encodes CDR1 LGHNA and CDR2 YSLEER. The CDR3 is CASSQDGNRLNEQFF. The CDR3 DNA is TGCGCCAGCAGCCAAGATGGTAATAGGCTCAATGAGCAGTTCTTC.